This TCR beta chain derives from a study of lymphopenia after photon versus proton radiotherapy. Whole-study results and caveats: Only patients who died were analyzed for survival; proton advantage is unproven. A bigger post-nadir fall in TCR diversity correlated inversely with survival time in deceased patients. After the lymphocyte nadir, photon-treated repertoires showed oligoclonal expansion, especially of CD8+ Temra cells. Relative stability marked proton patients; photon patients lost diversity and naive cells.

The repertoire was sequenced with immunoSEQ multiplex PCR; TCRdb's copy has only in-frame clones and lacks some. The sample has roughly 35,000 clones, around 85% seen once; the top ten hold around 2.7%. Germline V gene lookup returns CDR1 GTSNPN and CDR2 SVGIG (reference sequence). Trimming left V 0 bases short and J 2 bases short, with 10 bases between. The CDR3 runs to 15 residues. In regard to this clone: What it recognizes is unknown.

This chain uses TRBV30 with TRBJ1-4; TRBD1 is a possible D gene (6 bases). Source: peripheral blood, taken from a patient treated with photon-based radiotherapy. This sequence originates from a man between 50 and 59 years old with gastric cancer. CDR3 sequence reads: CAWSVLGATNEKLFF. The CDR3 DNA reads TGTGCCTGGAGTGTACTGGGGGCCACTAATGAAAAACTGTTTTTT.